This T cell receptor (beta chain) was captured in a study of shared clonotypes between healthy human individuals. Naive CD8 populations comprised CD45RO-negative cells positively selected for CCR7, excluding terminally differentiated effector memory CD45RA+ cells. V was pared by 6 bases and J by 0 bases, with 6 bases between. The CDR3 has 13 amino acids. CDR1 is MDHEN, CDR2 SYDVKM, per germline. Repertoires were generated with immunoSEQ multiplex PCR, while TCRdb's copy carries only in-frame clones and drops some. Among about 1,900,000 clones, about 95% were seen once, and the ten largest hold 0.9% to 1.5%.

This TCR was recovered from a man younger than 35 in good health. Sequencing was carried out using naive CD8+ T cells sorted from blood. V and J are TRBV28 and TRBJ1-5; no firm D call. CDR3 in amino acids: CASSLNSNQPQHF. Here the CDR3 DNA reads TGTGCCAGCAGCTTAAATAGCAATCAGCCCCAGCATTTT.